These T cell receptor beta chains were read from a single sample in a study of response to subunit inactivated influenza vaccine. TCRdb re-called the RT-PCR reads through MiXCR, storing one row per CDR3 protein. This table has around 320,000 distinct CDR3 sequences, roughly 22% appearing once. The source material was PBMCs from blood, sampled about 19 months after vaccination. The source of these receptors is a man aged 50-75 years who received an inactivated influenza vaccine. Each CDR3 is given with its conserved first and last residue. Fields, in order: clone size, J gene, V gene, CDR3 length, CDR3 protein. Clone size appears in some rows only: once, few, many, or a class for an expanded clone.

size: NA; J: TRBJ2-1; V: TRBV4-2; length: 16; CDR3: CASSQATGHSYNEQFF
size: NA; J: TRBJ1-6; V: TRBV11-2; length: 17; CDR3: CASSLISVRSYNSPLHF
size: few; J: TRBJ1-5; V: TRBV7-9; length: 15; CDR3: CASSLATGLNQPQHF
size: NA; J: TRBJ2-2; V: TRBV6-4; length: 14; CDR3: CASSAGMNTGELFF
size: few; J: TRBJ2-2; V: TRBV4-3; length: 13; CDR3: CASSQANAGELFF
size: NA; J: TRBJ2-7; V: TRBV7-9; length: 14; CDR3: CASSSPPGVYEQYF
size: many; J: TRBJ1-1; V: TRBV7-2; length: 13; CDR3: CASSPYRGTEAFF
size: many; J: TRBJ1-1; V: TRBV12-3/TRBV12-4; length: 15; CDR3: CASSRTRRSNTEAFF
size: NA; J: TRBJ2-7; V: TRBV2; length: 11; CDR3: CATGTGNEQYF
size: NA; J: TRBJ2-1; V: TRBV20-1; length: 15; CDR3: CSALEPTRGYNEQFF
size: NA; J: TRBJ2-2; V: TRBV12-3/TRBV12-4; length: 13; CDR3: CASSFATAGELFF
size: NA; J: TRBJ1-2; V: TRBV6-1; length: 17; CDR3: CASEKGGGERGAYGYTF
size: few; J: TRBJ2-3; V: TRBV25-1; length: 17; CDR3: CASSDQRGGPSTDTQYF
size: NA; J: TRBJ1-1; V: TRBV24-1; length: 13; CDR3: CATSDAGRTEAFF
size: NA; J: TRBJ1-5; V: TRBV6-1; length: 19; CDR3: CASKDGQGWALYSNQPQHF
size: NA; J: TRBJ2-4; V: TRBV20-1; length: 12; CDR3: CSAGDSGNIQYF
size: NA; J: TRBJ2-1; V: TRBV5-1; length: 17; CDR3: CASSLEGLALAYNEQFF
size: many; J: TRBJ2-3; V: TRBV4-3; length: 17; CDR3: CASSQDLAGGPGDTQYF
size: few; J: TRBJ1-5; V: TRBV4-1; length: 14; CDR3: CASSQVLGGQPQHF
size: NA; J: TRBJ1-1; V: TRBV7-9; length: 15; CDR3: CASRPPDRSNTEAFF
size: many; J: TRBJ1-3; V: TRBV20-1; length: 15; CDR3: CSATGQGLSGNTIYF
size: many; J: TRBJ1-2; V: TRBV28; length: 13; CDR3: CDPRGGTPLGYTF